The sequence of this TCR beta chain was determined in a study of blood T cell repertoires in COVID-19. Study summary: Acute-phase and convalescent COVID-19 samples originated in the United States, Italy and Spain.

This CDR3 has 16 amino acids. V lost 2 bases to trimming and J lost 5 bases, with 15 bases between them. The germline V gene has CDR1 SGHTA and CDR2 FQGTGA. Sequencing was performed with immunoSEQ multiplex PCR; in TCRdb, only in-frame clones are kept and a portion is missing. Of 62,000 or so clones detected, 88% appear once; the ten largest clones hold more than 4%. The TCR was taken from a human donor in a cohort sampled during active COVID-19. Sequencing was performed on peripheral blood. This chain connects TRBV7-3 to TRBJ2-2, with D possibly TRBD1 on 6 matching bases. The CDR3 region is CASSLPGIQGTGELFF. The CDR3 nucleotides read TGTGCCAGCAGCTTACCCGGAATCCAGGGGACCGGGGAGCTGTTTTTT.